This passage covers 10 T cell receptor beta chains from one sample sequenced in a study of immune evolution from preneoplasia to lung adenocarcinoma. The repertoire was sequenced with immunoSEQ multiplex PCR; TCRdb's copy has only in-frame clones and lacks some. The data hold 5,000 to 5,500 clones, with approximately 87% observed a single time. The sequenced material came from FFPE adjacent normal lung tissue. The receptors come from a person aged 65-85 years with lung adenocarcinoma.

The chain has TRBV28 and TRBJ1-5; TRBD1 might be the D (5 bases). The V gene's germline CDR1 is MDHEN and CDR2 SYDVKM. This CDR3 spans 15 amino acids. V gave up 6 bases and J gave up 0 bases, with 12 bases separating them. The CDR3 is CASSPDSISNQPQHF. Written as DNA, the CDR3 is TGTGCCAGCAGCCCCGACAGTATTAGCAATCAGCCCCAGCATTTT.

This clone was observed a single time. In nucleotides, the CDR3 is TGTGCCAGCAGCCGAGAGGGCTCTGGGGCCAACGTCCTGACTTTC. This gives the protein CASSREGSGANVLTF. This rearrangement joins TRBV6-1 to TRBJ2-6; perhaps TRBD2 as D (5 bases). The V end lost 6 bases, the J end lost 0 bases, and 9 bases lay between the germline ends. Germline V lookup: CDR1 MNHNS, CDR2 SASEGT. This CDR3 contains 15 residues.

This rearrangement joins TRBV5-4 to TRBJ1-1, with D unresolved. The V and J ends lost 0 bases and 0 bases respectively, with 6 bases between them. The CDR3 totals 14 residues. Germline CDR1 is SGHNT and CDR2 is YYREEE (reference sequence). The CDR3 is CASSLDSMNTEAFF. The CDR3 DNA follows: TGTGCCAGCAGCTTGGACAGTATGAACACTGAAGCTTTCTTT.

V gene TRBV11-2 combines with J gene TRBJ1-4; 9 nucleotides match TRBD1. V lost 5 bases and J lost 4; bases outside the gene matches: 5. Germline CDR1 is SGHAT and CDR2 is FQNNGV. This CDR3 contains 15 residues. The DNA for the CDR3 is TGTGCCAGCAGCCTCCGGACAGGGGATAATGAAAAACTGTTTTTT. It yields the protein CASSLRTGDNEKLFF.

CDR3 bases: TGTGCCACCCTATTCTACACTGAAGCTTTCTTT. This gives the protein CATLFYTEAFF. The chain uses TRBV6-1 and TRBJ1-1; no clear D gene. Germline CDR1 reads MNHNS; CDR2 reads SASEGT. The CDR3 loop spans 11 amino acids. The ends were cut back, 10 bases at V and 3 bases at J, with 9 bases in the middle.

This sequence joins TRBV30 and TRBJ1-2; D unresolved. The ends were cut back, 5 bases at V and 0 bases at J, with 19 bases in the middle. Germline V CDR1 and CDR2: GTSNPN, SVGIG (reference sequence). This CDR3 has 16 amino acids. The chain's CDR3 is CAWCLWAANSNYGYTF. The CDR3 nucleotides read TGTGCCTGGTGCCTGTGGGCAGCGAATTCTAACTATGGCTACACCTTC. Combining the CDR3 with reference TRBV30 and TRBJ1-2 gives the whole variable domain SQTIHQWPATLVQPVGSPLSLECTVEGTSNPNLYWYRQAAGRGLQLLFYSVGIGQISSEVPQNLSASRPQDRQFILSSKKLLLSDSGFYLCAWCLWAANSNYGYTFGSGTRLTVV.

This clone has only one observation. This chain joins TRBV28 and TRBJ1-1; the D gene is possibly TRBD1 (5 bases). The CDR3 totals 13 residues. The germline CDR1 and CDR2 sequences are MDHEN and SYDVKM. Between the trimmed V and J ends, which lost 7 bases and 3 bases, there was a span of 12 bases. This CDR3 reads CASMAQGYTEAFF. In DNA, the CDR3 is TGTGCCAGCATGGCCCAGGGTTACACTGAAGCTTTCTTT.

This chain uses TRBV9 with TRBJ1-1; D not resolved. Germline CDR1 and CDR2: SGDLS and YYNGEE. Trimming removed 0 bases from V and 5 bases from J, with 17 bases in between. CDR3 length: 16 amino acids. CDR3 coding DNA: TGTGCCAGCAGCGTAGAAAACTTGGAGGGTTGGACTGAAGCTTTCTTT. Amino acid sequence: CASSVENLEGWTEAFF.

The genes are TRBV19 and TRBJ2-3; 9 bases agree with TRBD1. V gave up 4 bases and J gave up 4 bases; unmatched junction bases: 6. The CDR3 has 15 amino acids. Per germline, CDR1 LNHDA and CDR2 SQIVND (reference sequence). The CDR3 coding sequence is TGTGCCAGTAGTACCCGGGACAGGGTGGCAGATACGCAGTATTTT. It is translated as CASSTRDRVADTQYF.

This chain connects TRBV7-2 to TRBJ2-7; 9 nucleotides agree with TRBD1. This CDR3 has 14 amino acids. With V trimmed by 3 bases and J by 3 bases, 3 bases remained unmatched. CDR1 is SGHTA and CDR2 is FQGNSA in the germline V gene. CDR3 nucleotides: TGTGCCAGCAGCTTGGGGACAGGGCTCTACGAGCAGTACTTC. Its protein product is CASSLGTGLYEQYF.